This TCR beta chain originates from a study of T cell clonotyping in hematopoietic cell transplantation. Study results and caveats: Graft donor and pretransplant recipient Inverse Simpson Index values predicted broader posttransplant TCR diversity. At the given depth, recipient repertoires were over 97% de novo clonotypes.

As regards this clone: Its cognate antigen is unknown.

Trimming removed 6 bases from V and 0 bases from J; junction bases left unmatched: 1. This CDR3 has 13 amino acids. Germline V lookup: CDR1 SNHLY, CDR2 FYNNEI. Documented time point: recipient sample about 28 days before transplant, after cytoreduction. Clones were read by immunoSEQ multiplex PCR, and TCRdb kept only the in-frame ones, dropping some. The sample comprises some 49,000 clones, 65% to 90% of which are singletons, and 4.5% to 6.5% rests with the top ten. V gene TRBV2 combines with J gene TRBJ1-1, with 7 bases fitting TRBD1. Source: peripheral blood mononuclear cells, taken before stem cell transplant. The TCR comes from a man in his sixties with biphenotypic leukemia. Some clones in this sample may be carry-over from other donors' samples. CDR3 sequence: CASRTGMNTEAFF. The CDR3 DNA reads as TGTGCCAGCAGGACAGGGATGAACACTGAAGCTTTCTTT. Full variable domain (missing parts from reference TRBV2 and TRBJ1-1): EPEVTQTPSHQVTQMGQEVILRCVPISNHLYFYWYRQILGQKVEFLVSFYNNEISEKSEIFDDQFSVERPDGSNFTLKIRSTKLEDSAMYFCASRTGMNTEAFFGQGTRLTVV.